Each of the 10 T cell receptor beta chains below was sequenced from the same sample in a study of cytomegalovirus exposure and HLA in healthy donors. PCR involved 60 Vbeta and 13 Jbeta primers. Clones were sequenced by immunoSEQ multiplex PCR, and TCRdb holds only the in-frame ones, with some missing. This table has about 140,000 clones, less than 85% appearing once. Material: PBMCs. All receptors derive from a man in his forties in good health and CMV-seronegative.

This chain uses TRBV7-5 with TRBJ1-1; the table's TRBD1 call for D was not verified on the DNA. TRBV7-5 is a pseudogene locus. The CDR3 length is 19 residues. CDR3 DNA sequence: TGTGTCAGAAGCTTAGTTGGGCCGGGACAGGGAGGTTTGGACACTGAAGCTTTCTTT. Residues: CVRSLVGPGQGGLDTEAFF.

The chain recombines TRBV9 with TRBJ2-2; 10 nucleotides agree with TRBD2. The trim removed 0 bases at V and 5 bases at J, leaving 7 bases unmatched. Germline V gene sequence: CDR1 SGDLS, CDR2 YYNGEE. CDR3 length equals 17 residues. This CDR3 reads CASSVGLAGAGTGELFF. The DNA of the CDR3 is TGTGCCAGCAGCGTAGGGCTAGCGGGGGCCGGGACCGGGGAGCTGTTTTTT.

The chain joins TRBV9 to TRBJ2-2; 11 nucleotides align to TRBD2. V dropped 3 bases and J dropped 3; count of bases not matched to a gene: 4. CDR1 and CDR2 (germline): SGDLS, YYNGEE. This CDR3 is 16 amino acids long. CDR3 amino acids: CASSGRLAGYTGELFF. Written as DNA, the CDR3 is TGTGCCAGCAGCGGCAGACTAGCGGGGTACACCGGGGAGCTGTTTTTT. The whole variable domain, filled in from reference TRBV9 and TRBJ2-2, reads DSGVTQTPKHLITATGQRVTLRCSPRSGDLSVYWYQQSLDQGLQFLIQYYNGEERAKGNILERFSAQQFPDLHSELNLSSLELGDSALYFCASSGRLAGYTGELFFGEGSRLTVL.

This clone was found a few times. The chain has TRBV10-3 and TRBJ2-5; 14 bases are shared with TRBD2. Trimming cost V 4 bases and J 4 bases; bases outside gene matches: 2. The CDR3 extends over 15 amino acids. The V gene's germline CDR1 is ENHRY and CDR2 SYGVKD. CDR3 in DNA: TGTGCCATCAGTGGGGGACTAGCGGGAGTAGAGACCCAGTACTTC. Its translation is CAISGGLAGVETQYF.

The chain has TRBV5-5 and TRBJ2-7; TRBD1 aligns across 7 bases. CDR1 is SGHKS, CDR2 YYEKEE, per germline (reference sequence). The CDR3 is 15 amino acids. V was pared by 4 bases and J by 7 bases, with 14 bases of the junction left unmatched. CDR3 loop: CASSGLTGLIGEQYF. CDR3 bases: TGTGCCAGCAGCGGCCTGACAGGGCTGATAGGTGAGCAGTACTTC.

This clone was seen just once. The rearrangement joins TRBV4-3 to TRBJ2-1; a weak D match, TRBD1 (6 bases). CDR3 length equals 15 residues. V lost 6 bases and J 4 bases, leaving 16 bases between the germline ends. Looked up from germline, CDR1 is LGHNA and CDR2 is YSLEER. The CDR3 DNA sequence: TGCGCCAGCAGTCTCAGGGGCACTCTTTACAATGAGCAGTTCTTC. It yields the protein CASSLRGTLYNEQFF.

The chain recombines TRBV5-4 with TRBJ2-3, with 10 nucleotides matching TRBD2. The CDR3 spans 16 residues. Germline CDR1 SGHNT, CDR2 YYREEE (reference sequence). Trimming took 4 bases from V and 2 from J; bases not matched to a gene: 7. The CDR3 protein is CASSPLAGGNTDTQYF. The CDR3 DNA is TGTGCCAGCAGCCCCTTAGCGGGGGGCAACACAGATACGCAGTATTTT.

The chain links TRBV28 to TRBJ2-7; TRBD1 agrees at 8 bases. CDR1 is MDHEN and CDR2 is SYDVKM in the germline V gene. The V segment lost 3 bases and the J segment 3 bases; nucleotides outside the gene matches: 13. CDR3 length: 17 amino acids. CDR3 in DNA: TGTGCCAGCAGTTTGAGTCAGGGGGCCTCCTCCCTCTACGAGCAGTACTTC. Its protein product is CASSLSQGASSLYEQYF.

V is TRBV10-3 and J is TRBJ2-1; 9 bases line up with TRBD2. The CDR3 loop spans 15 amino acids. The V gene end was trimmed by 3 bases and the J gene end by 9 bases; junction bases not matched to a gene: 9. Germline assignment: CDR1 ENHRY and CDR2 SYGVKD. The CDR3 DNA reads TGTGCCATCAGTGAAGCTAGCGGGATCCGGAGTGAGCAGTTCTTC. Translated, it gives CAISEASGIRSEQFF.

The V gene is TRBV4-1, the J gene TRBJ1-4; a possible D gene is TRBD1 (5 bases). The V and J ends lost 5 bases and 8 bases respectively, with 12 bases between them. The CDR3 has 13 amino acids. Germline values: CDR1 MGHRA, CDR2 YSYEKL. Here the CDR3 reads CASSATEGEKLFF. The CDR3 region has the DNA TGCGCCAGCAGCGCGACGGAGGGGGAAAAACTGTTTTTT.